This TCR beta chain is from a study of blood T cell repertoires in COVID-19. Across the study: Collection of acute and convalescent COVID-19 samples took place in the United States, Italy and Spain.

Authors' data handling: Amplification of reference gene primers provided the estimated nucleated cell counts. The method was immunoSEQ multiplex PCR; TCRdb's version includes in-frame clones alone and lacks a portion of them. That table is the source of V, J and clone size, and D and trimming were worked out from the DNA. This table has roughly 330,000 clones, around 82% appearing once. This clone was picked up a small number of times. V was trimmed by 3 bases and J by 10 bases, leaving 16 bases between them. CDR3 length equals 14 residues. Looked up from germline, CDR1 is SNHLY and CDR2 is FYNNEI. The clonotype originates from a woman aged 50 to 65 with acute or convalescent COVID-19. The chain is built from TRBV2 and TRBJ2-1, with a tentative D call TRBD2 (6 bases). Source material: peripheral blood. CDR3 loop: CASSELRSGGEQFF. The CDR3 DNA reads TGTGCCAGCAGTGAGTTGCGATCCGGAGGGGAGCAGTTCTTC.